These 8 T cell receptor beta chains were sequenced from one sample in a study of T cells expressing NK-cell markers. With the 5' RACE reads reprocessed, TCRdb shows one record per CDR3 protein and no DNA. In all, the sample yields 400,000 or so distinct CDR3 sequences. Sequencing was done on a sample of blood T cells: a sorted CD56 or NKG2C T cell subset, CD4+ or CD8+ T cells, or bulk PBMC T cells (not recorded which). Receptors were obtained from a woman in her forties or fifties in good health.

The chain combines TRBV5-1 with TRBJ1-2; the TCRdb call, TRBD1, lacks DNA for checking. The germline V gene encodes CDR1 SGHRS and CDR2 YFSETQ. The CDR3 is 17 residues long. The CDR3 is CASSLTGQERPNYGYTF.

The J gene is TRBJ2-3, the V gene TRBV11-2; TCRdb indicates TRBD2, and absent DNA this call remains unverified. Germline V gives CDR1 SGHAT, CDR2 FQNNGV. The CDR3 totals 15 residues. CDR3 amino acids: CASSLAGVRTDTQYF. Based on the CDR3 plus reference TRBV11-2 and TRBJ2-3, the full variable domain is EAGVAQSPRYKIIEKRQSVAFWCNPISGHATLYWYQQILGQGPKLLIQFQNNGVVDDSQLPKDRFSAERLKGVDSTLKIQPAKLEDSAVYLCASSLAGVRTDTQYFGPGTRLTVL.

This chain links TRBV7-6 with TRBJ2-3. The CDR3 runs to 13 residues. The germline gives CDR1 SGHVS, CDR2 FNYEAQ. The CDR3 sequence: CASSSFGVDTQYF.

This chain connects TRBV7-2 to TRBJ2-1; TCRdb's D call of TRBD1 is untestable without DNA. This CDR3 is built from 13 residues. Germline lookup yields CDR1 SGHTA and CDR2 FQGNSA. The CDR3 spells CASSSVGANEQFF.

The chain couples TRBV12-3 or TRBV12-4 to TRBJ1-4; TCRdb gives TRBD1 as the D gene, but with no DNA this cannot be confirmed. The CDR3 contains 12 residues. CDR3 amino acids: CASRGYRGGLFF.

Here the CDR3 reads CASSIAAPGNEQFF. The J gene is TRBJ2-1, the V gene TRBV19; TCRdb picks TRBD1, but there is no DNA to check that call. The CDR3 has 14 amino acids. CDR1 and CDR2 (germline): LNHDA, SQIVND (reference sequence). Full variable domain (rest looked up from reference TRBV19 and TRBJ2-1): DGGITQSPKYLFRKEGQNVTLSCEQNLNHDAMYWYRQDPGQGLRLIYYSQIVNDFQKGDIAEGYSVSREKKESFPLTVTSAQKNPTAFYLCASSIAAPGNEQFFGPGTRLTVL.

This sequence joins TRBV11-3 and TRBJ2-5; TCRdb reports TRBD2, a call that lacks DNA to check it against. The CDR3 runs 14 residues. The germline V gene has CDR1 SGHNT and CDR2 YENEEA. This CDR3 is CASSRRRAGETQYF.

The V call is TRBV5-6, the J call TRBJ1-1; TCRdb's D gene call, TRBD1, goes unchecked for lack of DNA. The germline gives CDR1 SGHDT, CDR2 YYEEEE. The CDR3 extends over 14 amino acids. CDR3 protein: CASSLPDRETEAFF.